This entry lists 5 T cell receptor beta chains sequenced from one sample in a study of cytomegalovirus exposure and HLA in healthy donors. In the PCR, 60 Vbeta and 13 Jbeta primers were used. The repertoire was sequenced with immunoSEQ multiplex PCR; TCRdb's copy has only in-frame clones and lacks some. The table lists about 140,000 clones, 82% of them singletons. Sequenced input: PBMCs. The receptor set was obtained from a male donor in good health and CMV-seronegative.

The rearrangement links TRBV5-1 to TRBJ2-1; 11 positions agree with TRBD2. V shed 5 bases and J 11 bases; nucleotides not matched to a gene: 9. CDR3 length: 14 amino acids. In germline, CDR1 is SGHRS, CDR2 YFSETQ. The CDR3 protein is CASRTGTSGGKQFF. The CDR3 DNA is TGCGCCAGCAGAACCGGGACTAGCGGAGGGAAGCAGTTCTTC. The variable domain in full, completed from reference TRBV5-1 and TRBJ2-1, reads KAGVTQTPRYLIKTRGQQVTLSCSPISGHRSVSWYQQTPGQGLQFLFEYFSETQRNKGNFPGRFSGRQFSNSRSEMNVSTLELGDSALYLCASRTGTSGGKQFFGPGTRLTVL.

The chain carries TRBV5-6 and TRBJ2-4; 8 bases agree with TRBD1. The germline CDR1 and CDR2 sequences are SGHDT and YYEEEE. V was pared by 0 bases and J by 6 bases, with 2 bases of the junction left unmatched. The CDR3 has 14 amino acids. The CDR3 coding sequence is TGTGCCAGCAGCTTGGGACAGGGGCGAAACATTCAGTACTTC. Its protein is CASSLGQGRNIQYF.

The genes are TRBV19 and TRBJ1-4; a possible D gene is TRBD1 (6 bases). This CDR3 has 17 residues. The V gene's germline CDR1 is LNHDA and CDR2 SQIVND (reference sequence). V lost 6 bases and J lost 3, with 20 bases in between. Here the CDR3 reads CASRPRGQGTANEKLFF. The CDR3 nucleotides are TGTGCCAGTAGACCCAGGGGTCAGGGGACGGCTAATGAAAAACTGTTTTTT.

The chain has TRBV28 and TRBJ1-5; possible D gene TRBD1, 6 bases. V was clipped by 6 bases and J by 0 bases, with 21 bases between them. The CDR3 is 18 amino acids. Germline CDR1 MDHEN, CDR2 SYDVKM. The CDR3 loop reads CASRSPGNRADSNQPQHF. The CDR3 nucleotides read TGTGCCAGCAGAAGCCCGGGGAACAGGGCAGATAGCAATCAGCCCCAGCATTTT.

Notes on this clone: The sample has other DNA sequences that encode this CDR3 too. The chain joins TRBV10-3 to TRBJ1-2; the D gene is possibly TRBD1 (6 bases). CDR1 and CDR2 (germline): ENHRY, SYGVKD. This CDR3 contains 13 residues. V was clipped by 0 bases and J by 6 bases, with 8 bases between them. The CDR3: CAISESGHNGYTF. CDR3 in DNA: TGTGCCATCAGTGAGTCGGGACACAATGGCTACACCTTC.